The 15 T cell receptor beta chains given below trace back to one sample, sequenced in a study of PD-1 blockade in classical Hodgkin lymphoma. Method: immunoSEQ multiplex PCR; TCRdb's copy keeps in-frame clones and lacks some. The table has fewer than 30,000 clones, approximately 78% seen once; the top ten hold approximately 10%. In every patient, relapse followed autologous stem cell transplantation, while exposure to brentuximab vedotin differed. The source was peripheral blood mononuclear cells (PBMCs), collected before the second cycle of nivolumab. Receptor source: a human donor with classical Hodgkin lymphoma.

The rearrangement joins TRBV19 to TRBJ2-5; no firm D call. V was pared by 2 bases and J by 2 bases, with 15 bases between. This CDR3 contains 16 residues. In germline, CDR1 is LNHDA, CDR2 SQIVND (reference sequence). The CDR3 reads CASSIRYLRGQETQYF. In DNA, the CDR3 is TGTGCCAGTAGTATACGGTACCTGCGTGGGCAAGAGACCCAGTACTTC.

The DNA for the CDR3 is TGTGCCAGCAGTTACGGGCCTTACAAGGAAAAACTGTTTTTT. This encodes CASSYGPYKEKLFF. The chain uses TRBV6-5 and TRBJ1-4; D ambiguous. The CDR3 has 14 residues. V was shortened by 2 bases and J by 8 bases, with 12 bases between the two germline ends. CDR1 is MNHEY and CDR2 is SVGAGI in the germline V gene.

The rearrangement joins TRBV27 to TRBJ2-1; D unresolved. Trimming left V 6 bases short and J 6 bases short, with 18 bases between. From germline, CDR1 is MNHEY and CDR2 SMNVEV (reference sequence). The CDR3 loop spans 15 amino acids. The DNA of the CDR3 is TGTGCCAGCAGAAGAGAGGTGAGTGGTGGCAATGAGCAGTTCTTC. Protein product: CASRREVSGGNEQFF.

The chain links TRBV4-3 to TRBJ2-7; D perhaps matches TRBD1 (6 bases). The CDR3 has 15 residues. The V and J ends lost 2 bases and 4 bases respectively, with 15 bases between them. Per the germline V gene, CDR1 is LGHNA and CDR2 is YSLEER. CDR3 nucleotide sequence: TGCGCCAGCAGCCAATTCGGGCAGGGGCTGTACGAGCAGTACTTC. Protein product: CASSQFGQGLYEQYF.

This clone was detected only once. The chain carries TRBV14 and TRBJ1-2, with a tentative D call TRBD1 (5 bases). The CDR3 is 13 residues long. Germline values: CDR1 SGHDN, CDR2 FVKESK. Trimming stripped 4 bases from V and 0 bases from J, with 6 bases between. The CDR3 reads CASSLGPNYGYTF. In DNA form, the CDR3 reads TGTGCCAGCAGCCTGGGACCTAACTATGGCTACACCTTC.

The gene calls are TRBV7-2 and TRBJ1-4; D uncertain. V shed 5 bases and J shed 3 bases, with 13 bases lying between them. Germline V gene sequence: CDR1 SGHTA, CDR2 FQGNSA. The CDR3 is 15 amino acids. The DNA of the CDR3 is TGTGCCAGCAGCGAAGGAAGGTGGGCTAATGAAAAACTGTTTTTT. Translation: CASSEGRWANEKLFF.

The chain couples TRBV9 to TRBJ1-2, with TRBD1 identical over 9 bases. Unmatched junction bases numbered 8, after V lost 2 bases and J lost 6 bases. The germline V gene has CDR1 SGDLS and CDR2 YYNGEE. The CDR3 has 15 amino acids. The CDR3 region has the DNA TGTGCCAGCAGCGTGAACAGGGGGCAGGGGGATGGCTACACCTTC. It specifies CASSVNRGQGDGYTF.

This clone was counted once. The chain is built from TRBV19 and TRBJ1-6; no definite D call. This CDR3 contains 15 residues. Trimming removed 2 bases from V and 10 bases from J, with 15 bases in between. Per germline, CDR1 LNHDA and CDR2 SQIVND (reference sequence). The DNA of the CDR3 is TGTGCCAGTAGTATACCGAGGACCCGCGGATCACCCCTCCACTTT. The encoded protein is CASSIPRTRGSPLHF. Based on the CDR3 plus reference TRBV19 and TRBJ1-6, the full variable domain is DGGITQSPKYLFRKEGQNVTLSCEQNLNHDAMYWYRQDPGQGLRLIYYSQIVNDFQKGDIAEGYSVSREKKESFPLTVTSAQKNPTAFYLCASSIPRTRGSPLHFGNGTRLTVT.

This clone has a single count. In nucleotides, the CDR3 is TGCAGCGTTTCCGGCCTCGACAGCAATCAGCCCCAGCATTTT. It specifies CSVSGLDSNQPQHF. The rearrangement joins TRBV29-1 to TRBJ1-5; D gene ambiguous. Germline V gene lookup returns CDR1 SQVTM and CDR2 ANQGSEA. Trimming shortened V by 5 bases and J by 1 base, and 12 bases separated the two germline ends. The CDR3 has 14 residues. Filled out from reference TRBV29-1 and TRBJ1-5, the complete variable domain reads SAVISQKPSRDICQRGTSLTIQCQVDSQVTMMFWYRQQPGQSLTLIATANQGSEATYESGFVIDKFPISRPNLTFSTLTVSNMSPEDSSIYLCSVSGLDSNQPQHFGDGTRLSIL.

This chain links TRBV5-4 with TRBJ2-5; D may match TRBD1 or TRBD2 (5 bases each). The germline gives CDR1 SGHNT, CDR2 YYREEE (reference sequence). The germline V and J ends were trimmed by 4 bases and 3 bases, with 13 bases remaining between them. This CDR3 is built from 14 residues. CDR3 protein: CASSLPGRKETQYF. CDR3 DNA: TGTGCCAGCAGCCTTCCGGGACGGAAAGAGACCCAGTACTTC.

The J gene is TRBJ1-1, the V gene TRBV6-6; D not certain. The V end lost 2 bases, the J end lost 4 bases, and 14 bases lay between the germline ends. The germline gives CDR1 MNHNY, CDR2 SVGAGI (reference sequence). The CDR3 sequence is 15 residues long. The CDR3 sequence is CASSYLLEEITEAFF. The CDR3 bases are TGTGCCAGCAGTTACCTCCTCGAGGAGATCACTGAAGCTTTCTTT.

The chain combines TRBV6-4 with TRBJ2-3; D not certain. Germline CDR1 reads MRHNA; CDR2 reads SNTAGT. The CDR3 sequence is 14 residues long. V was clipped by 3 bases and J by 4 bases, with 11 bases between them. CDR3 in amino acids: CASSENSLADTQYF. CDR3 DNA: TGTGCCAGCAGTGAAAACAGCTTGGCAGATACGCAGTATTTT.

The chain carries TRBV9 and TRBJ2-3; 7 bases agree with TRBD2. CDR3 length equals 18 residues. Per the germline V gene, CDR1 is SGDLS and CDR2 is YYNGEE. The V and J ends lost 3 bases and 0 bases, in that order; junction bases with no gene match: 13. The CDR3 region has the DNA TGTGCCAGCAGCGGCCGGGGGGTTGGCGGGGGAAGCACAGATACGCAGTATTTT. Its translation: CASSGRGVGGGSTDTQYF.

This clone was recorded only once. The V call is TRBV11-2, the J call TRBJ2-1; TRBD2 aligns across 7 bases. Unmatched junction bases numbered 9, after V lost 3 bases and J lost 4 bases. The CDR3 contains 16 residues. Germline V gives CDR1 SGHAT, CDR2 FQNNGV. CDR3 DNA: TGTGCCAGCAGCTTGACAGCCCCAGCGGGGTACAATGAGCAGTTCTTC. Protein product: CASSLTAPAGYNEQFF.

J is TRBJ2-2 and V is TRBV5-4; the D gene is possibly TRBD2 (5 bases). Between the trimmed V and J ends, which lost 4 bases and 6 bases, there was a span of 10 bases. This CDR3 contains 13 residues. Germline V CDR1 and CDR2: SGHNT, YYREEE (reference sequence). The CDR3: CASSRSVPGELFF. The CDR3 DNA follows: TGTGCCAGCAGCCGTAGCGTACCCGGGGAGCTGTTTTTT.